This T cell receptor (beta chain) was sequenced in a study of immune heterogeneity within non-small cell lung tumors. Study observations and caveats: Individual patients mostly differed in their high-frequency T-cell receptor beta clonotypes.

CDR1 is SEHNR and CDR2 is FQNEAQ in the germline V gene (reference sequence). The length of the CDR3 is 16 residues. Trimming removed 0 bases at V and 6 bases at J, with 17 bases between. A multiplex PCR containing 32 V primers and 13 J primers was used to amplify TCR beta CDR3. TCRdb re-analysed the multiplex PCR reads in MiXCR, keeping a single row per CDR3 protein. The sample has around 4,000 distinct CDR3 sequences, more than 25% seen once. Bulk tumor genomic DNA served as template, at 550 to 700 ng per sample. Surgery yielded several widely spaced biopsies per primary tumor. Before undergoing curative surgery, patients had newly diagnosed non-small cell lung cancer that was untreated. Note on this clonotype: What it binds is unknown.

The receptor was isolated from a man in his 60s with non-small cell lung cancer. This chain connects TRBV7-9 to TRBJ1-1; tentatively, D is TRBD1 (6 bases). Sequencing was done on a sample of lung tumor tissue. Here the CDR3 DNA reads TGTGCCAGCAGCTTAGCGCGGGCGGGGGCAGGGTCTGAAGCTTTCTTT. Translating it yields CASSLARAGAGSEAFF. Full variable domain (missing parts from reference TRBV7-9 and TRBJ1-1): DTGVSQNPRHKITKRGQNVTFRCDPISEHNRLYWYRQTLGQGPEFLTYFQNEAQLEKSRLLSDRFSAERPKGSFSTLEIQRTEQGDSAMYLCASSLARAGAGSEAFFGQGTRLTVV.